The source of this T cell receptor (beta chain) is a study of cytomegalovirus exposure and HLA in healthy donors. A multiplex PCR was run with 60 Vbeta primers and 13 Jbeta primers. This table comes from immunoSEQ multiplex PCR, and its TCRdb copy is limited to in-frame clones, with some not included. The sample lists around 120,000 clones, 70% to 80% occurring once. V lost 0 bases, J lost 0 bases, and 12 bases lay in between. The germline gives CDR1 SGHRS, CDR2 YFSETQ. This CDR3 comprises 16 residues. The chain is built from TRBV5-1 and TRBJ1-1; D remains unclear. This clonotype was obtained from a woman between 45 and 60 years old in good health and CMV-seropositive. The sequencing sample was made of PBMCs. This CDR3 is CASSLDRSVMNTEAFF. The CDR3 nucleotides read TGCGCCAGCAGCTTGGACCGAAGCGTCATGAACACTGAAGCTTTCTTT.